Listed below are T cell receptor beta chains from one sample, sequenced in a study of CD8 T cells in Susac syndrome. TCRdb redid the calling of the immunoSEQ multiplex PCR reads with MiXCR, one entry per CDR3 protein. The sample lists roughly 130,000 distinct CDR3 sequences, 90% to 95% occurring once. Sequenced material: CD4+ T cells from PBMCs. Receptor source: a human donor in good health. Both conserved end residues are part of each CDR3. A D gene is named only where the DNA matches it firmly. Expanded clones get a size class; other rows say once, few or many, or leave the size out.

cdr3_aa cdr3_nt d_call j_call clone_size v_call
CASRKGLGQETQYF TGTGCCAGCAGGAAGGGACTAGGCCAAGAGACCCAGTACTTC TRBD2 TRBJ2-5 . TRBV12-3/TRBV12-4
CATSALQGGFNEQFF TGTGCCACCAGCGCCTTACAGGGGGGGTTCAATGAGCAGTTCTTC . TRBJ2-1 . TRBV15
CASSVTANEQFF TGTGCCAGCAGTGTAACAGCCAATGAGCAGTTCTTC . TRBJ2-1 once TRBV2
CSVGDAYEQYF TGCAGCGTTGGCGACGCTTACGAGCAGTACTTC . TRBJ2-7 . TRBV29-1
CASSSKTGFGANVLTF TGCGCCAGCAGCTCCAAGACAGGGTTTGGGGCCAACGTCCTGACTTTC TRBD1 TRBJ2-6 . TRBV5-1
CASSQDIQNTIYF TGTGCCAGCAGCCAAGATATCCAAAACACCATATATTTT . TRBJ1-3 . TRBV3-1
CASSQDWIGLEKLFF TGTGCCAGCAGCCAAGATTGGATAGGGCTTGAAAAACTGTTTTTT . TRBJ1-4 . TRBV3-1
CASSDRFYGNQPQHF TGTGCCAGCAGTGACAGATTTTATGGCAATCAGCCCCAGCATTTT . TRBJ1-5 . TRBV2
CASTLGGEQFF TGTGCCAGTACCCTCGGAGGGGAGCAGTTCTTC . TRBJ2-1 . TRBV19
CASSYSGGGWPQHF TGTGCCAGCAGTTACTCCGGGGGCGGGTGGCCCCAGCATTTT . TRBJ1-5 . TRBV6-5
CASSPPSQGRHEQYF TGTGCCAGCTCACCACCGTCACAGGGGCGCCACGAGCAGTACTTC TRBD1 TRBJ2-7 . TRBV18
CASSPRGTGAVPQHF TGTGCCAGCAGTCCGCGGGGGACAGGGGCTGTGCCCCAGCATTTT TRBD1 TRBJ1-5 once TRBV27
CASSVSDYEQYF TGTGCCAGCAGTGTGTCGGACTACGAGCAGTACTTC . TRBJ2-7 once TRBV25-1
CSVEVPPSGYTF TGCAGCGTTGAGGTGCCTCCAAGTGGCTACACCTTC . TRBJ1-2 once TRBV29-1
CASRQTGGSYNEQFF TGCGCCAGCAGACAGACAGGGGGCAGTTACAATGAGCAGTTCTTC TRBD1 TRBJ2-1 . TRBV5-1
CASRGQVNTDTQYF TGTGCCAGCAGGGGACAGGTGAACACAGATACGCAGTATTTT TRBD1 TRBJ2-3 once TRBV6-5
CSVIDRGSTDTQYF TGCAGCGTCATAGACAGGGGAAGCACAGATACGCAGTATTTT TRBD1 TRBJ2-3 . TRBV29-1
CAISGGENTEAFF TGTGCCATCAGTGGTGGGGAGAACACTGAAGCTTTCTTT . TRBJ1-1 . TRBV10-3
CASSSLPTGMNTEAFF TGTGCCAGCAGCTCCTTACCGACAGGGATGAACACTGAAGCTTTCTTT TRBD1 TRBJ1-1 . TRBV7-8
CASSRGTEANYGYTF TGTGCCAGCAGCAGAGGGACAGAAGCTAACTATGGCTACACCTTC TRBD1 TRBJ1-2 . TRBV7-9
CASSPSGGGYNEQFF TGTGCCAGCAGCCCAAGCGGGGGGGGCTACAATGAGCAGTTCTTC TRBD2 TRBJ2-1 . TRBV3-1
CASSLPGTDTEAFF TGCGCCAGCAGCTTGCCGGGTACTGACACTGAAGCTTTCTTT . TRBJ1-1 . TRBV5-1
CASNHRTANTEAFF TGTGCCAGCAACCACCGGACAGCGAACACTGAAGCTTTCTTT . TRBJ1-1 . TRBV3-1
CASSPGIQETQYF TGTGCCAGCTCACCTGGGATCCAAGAGACCCAGTACTTC . TRBJ2-5 . TRBV18
CASSIPGLTNNEQFF TGTGCCAGCAGCATCCCGGGACTAACTAACAATGAGCAGTTCTTC TRBD2 TRBJ2-1 . TRBV7-8
CASSLGGAGYGYTF TGTGCCAGCAGTTTGGGGGGCGCGGGCTATGGCTACACCTTC . TRBJ1-2 . TRBV12-3/TRBV12-4
CASSFGTGSHEQYF TGTGCCAGCAGTTTCGGGACAGGGTCCCACGAGCAGTACTTC TRBD1 TRBJ2-7 . TRBV12-3/TRBV12-4
CASRSSGSTDTQYF TGCGCCAGCAGGTCGAGCGGGAGCACAGATACGCAGTATTTT . TRBJ2-3 . TRBV5-1
CASSPLVAGIQETQYF TGTGCCAGCTCACCACTGGTGGCGGGAATCCAAGAGACCCAGTACTTC . TRBJ2-5 . TRBV18
CASTTQWGEGSWEQFF TGTGCCAGTACCACACAGTGGGGGGAGGGCAGCTGGGAGCAGTTCTTC TRBD2 TRBJ2-1 . TRBV19
CASSLGQGVTEVFF TGTGCCAGCAGCCTGGGGCAGGGGGTCACTGAAGTTTTCTTT TRBD1 TRBJ1-1 . TRBV7-9
CASSSRQGMNTEAFF TGTGCCAGCAGCTCAAGACAGGGTATGAACACTGAAGCTTTCTTT TRBD1 TRBJ1-1 . TRBV7-2
CSVGTGTSYGYTF TGCAGCGTAGGGACAGGGACTAGCTATGGCTACACCTTC TRBD1 TRBJ1-2 . TRBV29-1
CASSQDGQGHWPYEQYF TGTGCCAGCAGCCAGGATGGTCAGGGACATTGGCCTTACGAGCAGTACTTC . TRBJ2-7 . TRBV7-2
CSVGGTSGRLGEQFF TGCAGCGTTGGGGGGACTAGCGGGAGGTTGGGTGAGCAGTTCTTC TRBD2 TRBJ2-1 . TRBV29-1
CATGLTGDTQYF TGTGCCACCGGGCTCACCGGGGATACGCAGTATTTT . TRBJ2-3 . TRBV15
CASSSWGGTDTQYF TGTGCCAGCAGTTCCTGGGGGGGTACAGATACGCAGTATTTT TRBD2 TRBJ2-3 . TRBV28
CASLTTEDSTDTQYF TGTGCCAGCCTGACTACCGAAGATAGCACAGATACGCAGTATTTT . TRBJ2-3 . TRBV12-3/TRBV12-4
CASSQSRTGVTRTQYF TGCGCCAGCAGTCAATCCCGGACAGGGGTAACGCGGACCCAGTACTTC TRBD1 TRBJ2-5 once TRBV23-1
CASSYQITGTLGSYEQYF TGTGCCAGCAGTTACCAGATCACCGGGACTCTCGGCTCCTACGAGCAGTACTTC . TRBJ2-7 . TRBV6-5
CASSQDPPSGMTDTQYF TGCGCCAGCAGCCAAGATCCGCCTAGCGGGATGACAGATACGCAGTATTTT TRBD2 TRBJ2-3 . TRBV4-1
CSARTSSSYNEQFF TGCAGCGCGCGGACTAGTAGCTCCTACAATGAGCAGTTCTTC TRBD2 TRBJ2-1 . TRBV29-1
CASSPRSGPNYGYTF TGTGCCAGCTCACCACGGTCTGGCCCGAACTATGGCTACACCTTC . TRBJ1-2 . TRBV18
CASRPSGLSGANVLTF TGTGCCAGCAGACCTTCGGGGTTATCTGGGGCCAACGTCCTGACTTTC . TRBJ2-6 . TRBV28
CASSSRGSSYEQYF TGCGCCAGCAGCTCTAGGGGCAGTTCCTACGAGCAGTACTTC . TRBJ2-7 . TRBV5-1
CASSPKSLNIQYF TGTGCCAGCTCACCAAAGAGTTTGAACATTCAGTACTTC . TRBJ2-4 . TRBV18
CASSQEGREETQYF TGTGCCAGCAGCCAAGAAGGCAGGGAAGAGACCCAGTACTTC . TRBJ2-5 . TRBV3-1
CASSLTRRENTGELFF TGTGCCAGCAGCCTCACTCGGAGGGAGAACACCGGGGAGCTGTTTTTT . TRBJ2-2 few TRBV7-2
CASSPVWGPHYEQYF TGTGCCAGCAGTCCAGTATGGGGACCGCACTACGAGCAGTACTTC . TRBJ2-7 . TRBV27
CSARVPRGYNEQFF TGCAGTGCTAGAGTGCCCCGTGGATACAATGAGCAGTTCTTC . TRBJ2-1 . TRBV20-1
CASSGQGGSNQPQHF TGTGCCAGCTCAGGACAGGGGGGTAGCAATCAGCCCCAGCATTTT TRBD1 TRBJ1-5 . TRBV18
CASSLKIGATDTQYF TGTGCCAGCAGCTTAAAGATAGGGGCCACAGATACGCAGTATTTT . TRBJ2-3 . TRBV7-9
CSVEAGIGQPQHF TGCAGCGTTGAGGCAGGGATAGGGCAGCCCCAGCATTTT . TRBJ1-5 . TRBV29-1
CASSLGGGELFF TGCGCCAGCAGCTTGGGTGGCGGGGAGCTGTTTTTT . TRBJ2-2 . TRBV5-1
CASSRDSRNTEAFF TGTGCCAGCAGTCGTGACAGCAGGAACACTGAAGCTTTCTTT . TRBJ1-1 . TRBV12-3/TRBV12-4